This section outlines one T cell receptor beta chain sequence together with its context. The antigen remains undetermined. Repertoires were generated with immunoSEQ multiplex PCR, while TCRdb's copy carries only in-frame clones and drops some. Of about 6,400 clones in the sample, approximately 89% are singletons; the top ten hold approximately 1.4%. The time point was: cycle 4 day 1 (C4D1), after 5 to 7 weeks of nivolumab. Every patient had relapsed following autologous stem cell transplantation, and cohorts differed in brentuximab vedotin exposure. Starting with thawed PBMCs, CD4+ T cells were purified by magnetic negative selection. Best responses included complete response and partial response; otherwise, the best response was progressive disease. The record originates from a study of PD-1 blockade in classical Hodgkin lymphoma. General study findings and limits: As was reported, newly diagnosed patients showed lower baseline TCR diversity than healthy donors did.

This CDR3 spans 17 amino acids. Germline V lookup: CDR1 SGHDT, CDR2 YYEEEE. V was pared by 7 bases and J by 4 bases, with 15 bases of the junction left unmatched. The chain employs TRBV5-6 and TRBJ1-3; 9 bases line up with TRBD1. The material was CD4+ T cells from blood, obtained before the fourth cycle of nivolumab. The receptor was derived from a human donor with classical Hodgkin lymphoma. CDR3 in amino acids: CASCLMGQGLQGNTIYF. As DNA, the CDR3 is TGTGCCAGCTGCCTGATGGGACAGGGTCTTCAAGGAAACACCATATATTTT.